These 2 T cell receptor beta chains were all obtained from the same sample, sequenced in a study of T cell repertoires in cytomegalovirus infection. A single record per CDR3 protein comes from TCRdb applying MiXCR to the reads. The repertoire has around 350,000 distinct CDR3 sequences, roughly 20% of them found once; the top ten carry approximately 8%. Sequenced input: PBMCs. Source of these receptors: a human donor in good health (CMV status not recorded). Some clones in this sample may be carry-over from other donors' samples.

The table lists this clonotype with a few counts. V is TRBV28 and J is TRBJ1-5; 9 nucleotides align to TRBD1. The germline CDR1 and CDR2 sequences are MDHEN and SYDVKM. This CDR3 is 15 amino acids long. The V gene end was trimmed by 3 bases and the J gene end by 15 bases; junction bases not matched to a gene: 15. The chain's CDR3 is CASSFYSGQGRGWHF. CDR3 DNA: TGTGCCAGCAGTTTTTATTCGGGACAGGGTAGAGGGTGGCATTTT.

V usage is TRBV30 and J usage is TRBJ2-5; D not certain. From germline, CDR1 is GTSNPN and CDR2 SVGIG (reference sequence). V lost 3 bases to trimming and J lost 5 bases, with 16 bases between them. The CDR3 has 14 residues. This CDR3 reads CAWSVDTFGETQYF. The CDR3, as DNA: TGTGCCTGGAGCGTAGACACCTTCGGGGAGACCCAGTACTTC.